A single count supports the clone carrying this T cell receptor (beta chain). The data were obtained in a study of blood T cell repertoires in COVID-19. Study-wide context: Whether acute or convalescent, the COVID-19 samples came from the United States, Italy and Spain. T cells, B-cell-depleted T cells, or PBMCs provided the cDNA or gDNA that served as material.

The table came from immunoSEQ multiplex PCR; TCRdb's copy has only in-frame clones and leaves some out. This repertoire shows about 140,000 clones, 70% to 80% found once; its top ten account for over 4%. CDR3 size: 12 residues. Germline-derived CDR1 and CDR2 are MGHDK and SYGVNS. Trimming at V came to 6 bases and at J to 11 bases, leaving 9 bases not matched to a gene. The sequenced sample consisted of peripheral blood. The sequence was obtained from a woman of 80 years or more with active or convalescent COVID-19. This chain links TRBV25-1 with TRBJ1-1, with 7 positions matching TRBD1. CDR3 nucleotides: TGTGCCAGCAGCTTACAGGGGCTCGAGGCTTTCTTT. This gives the protein CASSLQGLEAFF.